This T cell receptor (beta chain) was found in a study of blood T cell repertoires in COVID-19. Overall study: The origin of the acute and convalescent COVID-19 samples was the United States, Italy and Spain. The cDNA or gDNA used as material had been derived from T cells, B-cell-depleted T cells, or PBMCs.

Patients from Seattle were sampled longitudinally, starting during active infection. Per germline, CDR1 MNHNS and CDR2 SASEGT. The CDR3 sequence is 15 residues long. V lost 1 base, J lost 9 bases, and 12 bases stayed unmatched. In the source study's methods: Amplified reference gene primers provided the basis for estimating nucleated cell counts. Assay used: immunoSEQ multiplex PCR; TCRdb lists only in-frame clones, some missing. V and J calls plus clone size are reproduced from that table; the DNA served to infer D and trimming. Among 400,000 or so clones listed, about 89% were seen once. Sequencing was done on a sample of peripheral blood. The gene calls are TRBV6-1 and TRBJ2-7; 7 bases fit TRBD1. This TCR derives from a woman aged 40 to 50 with COVID-19, enrolled during active disease. The chain's CDR3 is CASSEGYRGVSRQYF. Here the CDR3 DNA reads TGTGCCAGCAGTGAAGGGTACAGGGGTGTTTCTCGGCAGTACTTC.